This TCR beta chain was recovered during a study of human T cells and chemical hapten exposure. Study-wide background: The patients were mostly female; they had alopecia areata, totalis or universalis. Small volume differences among pooled libraries mainly caused per-sample TCR yield variation.

This clonotype was observed a handful of times. Its antigen is not known. Original processing methods: Counting gave a median of around 90,000 TCRs per sample, with values ranging from roughly 20,000 to 750,000. From the RACE reads, TCRdb called clonotypes with MiXCR, one entry per CDR3 protein. The V and J calls, along with clone size, are taken from TCRdb and not from the paper's own processing. The sample has some 87,000 distinct CDR3 sequences, around a tenth seen once; the top ten hold about 1.4%. Study-wide points: Among expanded TCRs, significantly more large CDR3 similarity clusters formed than among controls.

Sample time point: patch test 1, 2 weeks after DPC sensitization. Treatment indicated: therapeutic diphenylcyclopropenone sensitization with weekly scalp DPC. The CDR3 loop spans 18 amino acids. The chain joins TRBV12-2 to TRBJ2-3; the table's D call TRBD2 went unverified against the DNA. TRBV12-2 counts as a pseudogene. This sequence originates from a woman in her forties or fifties with alopecia areata. Some clones in this sample may be carry-over from other donors' samples. Sequenced material: whole blood, taken in connection with sensitization to the hapten diphenylcyclopropenone (DPC). DNA for the CDR3: TGTGCAAGTCGCTCCGAATTCTTCGTGGGAGATAGCACAGATACGCAGTATTTT. It codes for CASRSEFFVGDSTDTQYF.